The TCR beta chain described here comes from a study of blood T cell repertoires in COVID-19 (dated by TCRdb to 2018 to 2020). About the full investigation: Samples from collaborators originated in the United States, Italy and Spain and spanned both the acute and convalescent phases of COVID-19. The dataset comprised deeply sampled blood TCRbeta repertoires from subjects exposed to, actively infected with, or recovered from COVID-19. The samples were drawn from two sources: the first 160 participants of the ongoing ImmuneRACE study, and over 1,000 subjects contributed by 6 global collaborators. Nearly every sample came with metadata listing a de-identified subject ID, COVID-19 status, age in years and sex. Where available, HLA class I and class II types were obtained from metadata supplied by the sample provider rather than from assay-based typing. A freely available public database, intended as a resource for researchers studying the immune response to SARS-CoV-2, is where the repertoires were released. The material from the prospective study consisted of cDNA or gDNA derived from T cells, B-cell-depleted T cells, or PBMCs.

The CDR3 runs 16 amino acids, cysteine and phenylalanine included. The retained sequence is limited to the CDR3, 48 bases, with the frame set at the first base. Clipping removes 4 bases from V and 0 bases from J, with 6 as the unmatched junction base count. The germline V gene sets CDR1 to MRHNA and CDR2 to SNTAGT. At one collaborating source in Seattle, patients were enrolled during active infection and were followed longitudinally through the course of disease. Each collaborating institution followed its own protocols to collect whole blood in K2EDTA tubes. For TCRbeta analysis, collaborators shipped samples in one of three forms: frozen whole blood, isolated PBMCs, or DNA extracted from either of those sample types. The immunoSEQ Assay, a bias-controlled multiplex PCR, was used to amplify TCRbeta CDR3 regions from genomic DNA. The original pipeline was this. The number of nucleated cells in each sample was estimated by amplification of reference gene primers within the assay. To quantify the absolute abundance of each unique TCRbeta CDR3 rearrangement, sequence reads were collapsed and filtered. For each sample, productive Simpson clonality was calculated as the square root of Simpson's diversity index across productive rearrangements. The clones in this table, taken by TCRdb from immuneACCESS, are in-frame only. Not every clone is retained; where verified, under half of the shortfall comes from an unresolved V gene, and the cause of the rest is unknown. The V and J calls and the clone size are those of that table, but D and trimming were determined from the DNA. The sample table holds around 400,000 clones, of which roughly 86% were seen once. The biggest ten clones account for approximately 2.5% of the sample.

Findings and caveats that apply to the study as a whole: The amount of clinical and demographic metadata varied by source and participant and was provided uncurated.

For this clone: Its antigen remains unidentified. No base qualities exist here, and no much larger clone lies one base off it.

This chain is built from TRBV6-4 and TRBJ2-3, and TRBD2 matches 8 of the central bases. This clonotype was sampled from a woman aged 60-70 years with COVID-19, enrolled during active disease. The sequenced material came from peripheral blood. The DNA reads as follows: TGTGCCAGCAGTGGCGGGAGGTCATCTAGCACAGATACGCAGTATTTT. This is translated as CASSGGRSSSTDTQYF.